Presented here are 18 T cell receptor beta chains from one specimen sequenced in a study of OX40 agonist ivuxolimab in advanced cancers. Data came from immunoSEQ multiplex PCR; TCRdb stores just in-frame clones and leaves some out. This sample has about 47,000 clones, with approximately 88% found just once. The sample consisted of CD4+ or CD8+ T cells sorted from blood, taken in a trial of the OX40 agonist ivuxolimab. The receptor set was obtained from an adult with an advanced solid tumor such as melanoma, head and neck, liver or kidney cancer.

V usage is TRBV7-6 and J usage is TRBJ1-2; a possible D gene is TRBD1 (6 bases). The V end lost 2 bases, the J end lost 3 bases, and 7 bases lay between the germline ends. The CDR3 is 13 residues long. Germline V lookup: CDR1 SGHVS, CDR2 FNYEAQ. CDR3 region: CASSLHRDYGYTF. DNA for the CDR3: TGTGCCAGCAGCTTACACAGGGACTATGGCTACACCTTC. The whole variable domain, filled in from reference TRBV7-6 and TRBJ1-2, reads GAGVSQSPRYKVTKRGQDVALRCDPISGHVSLYWYRQALGQGPEFLTYFNYEAQQDKSGLPNDRFSAERPEGSISTLTIQRTEQRDSAMYRCASSLHRDYGYTFGSGTRLTVV.

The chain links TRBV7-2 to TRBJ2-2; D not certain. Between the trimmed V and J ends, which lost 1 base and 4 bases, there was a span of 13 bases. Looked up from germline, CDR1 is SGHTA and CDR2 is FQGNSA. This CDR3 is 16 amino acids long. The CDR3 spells CASSLGWLLRTGELFF. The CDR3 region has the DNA TGTGCCAGCAGCTTAGGGTGGCTGCTGCGCACCGGGGAGCTGTTTTTT.

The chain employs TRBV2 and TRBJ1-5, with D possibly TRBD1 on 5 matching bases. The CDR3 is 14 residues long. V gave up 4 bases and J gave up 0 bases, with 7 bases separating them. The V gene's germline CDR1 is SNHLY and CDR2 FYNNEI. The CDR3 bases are TGTGCCAGCAGTGGACAGTTTAGCAATCAGCCCCAGCATTTT. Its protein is CASSGQFSNQPQHF. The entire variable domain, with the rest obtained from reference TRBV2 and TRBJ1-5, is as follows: EPEVTQTPSHQVTQMGQEVILRCVPISNHLYFYWYRQILGQKVEFLVSFYNNEISEKSEIFDDQFSVERPDGSNFTLKIRSTKLEDSAMYFCASSGQFSNQPQHFGDGTRLSIL.

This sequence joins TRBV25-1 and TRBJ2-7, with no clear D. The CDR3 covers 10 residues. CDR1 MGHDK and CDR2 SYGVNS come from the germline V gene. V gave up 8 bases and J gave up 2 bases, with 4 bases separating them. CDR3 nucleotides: TGTGCCAGCGGAACCTACGAGCAGTACTTC. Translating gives CASGTYEQYF.

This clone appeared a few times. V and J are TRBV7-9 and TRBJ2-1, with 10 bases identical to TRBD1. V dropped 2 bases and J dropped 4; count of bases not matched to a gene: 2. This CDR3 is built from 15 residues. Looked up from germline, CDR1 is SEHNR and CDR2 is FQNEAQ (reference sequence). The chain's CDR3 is CASSLKGQGYNEQFF. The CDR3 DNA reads TGTGCCAGCAGCTTAAAGGGACAGGGGTACAATGAGCAGTTCTTC.

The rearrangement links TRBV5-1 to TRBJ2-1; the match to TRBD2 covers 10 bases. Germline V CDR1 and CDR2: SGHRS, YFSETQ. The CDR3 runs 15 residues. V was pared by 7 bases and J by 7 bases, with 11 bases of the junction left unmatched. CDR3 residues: CASFRSGREMNEQFF. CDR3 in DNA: TGCGCCAGCTTCCGCAGCGGGAGGGAAATGAATGAGCAGTTCTTC.

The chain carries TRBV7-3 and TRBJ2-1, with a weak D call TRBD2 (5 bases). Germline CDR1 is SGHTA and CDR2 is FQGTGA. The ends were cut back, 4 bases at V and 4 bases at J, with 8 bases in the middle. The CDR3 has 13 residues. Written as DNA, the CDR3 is TGTGCCAGCAGCTCCGGGAAGTACAATGAGCAGTTCTTC. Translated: CASSSGKYNEQFF.

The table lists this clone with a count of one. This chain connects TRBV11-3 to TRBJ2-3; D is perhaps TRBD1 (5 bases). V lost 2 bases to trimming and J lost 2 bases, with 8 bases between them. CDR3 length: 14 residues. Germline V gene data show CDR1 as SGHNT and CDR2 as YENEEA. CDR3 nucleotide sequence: TGTGCCAGCAGCTTACAGGGCCCCACAGATACGCAGTATTTT. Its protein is CASSLQGPTDTQYF. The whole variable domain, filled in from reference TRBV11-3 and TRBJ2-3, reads EAGVVQSPRYKIIEKKQPVAFWCNPISGHNTLYWYLQNLGQGPELLIRYENEEAVDDSQLPKDRFSAERLKGVDSTLKIQPAELGDSAVYLCASSLQGPTDTQYFGPGTRLTVL.

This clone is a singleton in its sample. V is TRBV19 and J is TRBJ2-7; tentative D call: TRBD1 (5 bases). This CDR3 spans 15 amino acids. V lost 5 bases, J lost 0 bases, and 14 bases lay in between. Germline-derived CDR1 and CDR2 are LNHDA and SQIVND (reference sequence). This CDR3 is CASSSKHRSSYEQYF. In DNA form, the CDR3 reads TGTGCCAGTAGTTCCAAACACAGGAGCTCCTACGAGCAGTACTTC.

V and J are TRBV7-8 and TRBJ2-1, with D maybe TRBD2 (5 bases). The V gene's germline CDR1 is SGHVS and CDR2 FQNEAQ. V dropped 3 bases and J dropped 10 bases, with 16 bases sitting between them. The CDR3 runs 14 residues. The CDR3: CASSLELVSVEQFF. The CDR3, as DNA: TGTGCCAGCAGCTTGGAACTAGTGTCTGTCGAGCAGTTCTTC.

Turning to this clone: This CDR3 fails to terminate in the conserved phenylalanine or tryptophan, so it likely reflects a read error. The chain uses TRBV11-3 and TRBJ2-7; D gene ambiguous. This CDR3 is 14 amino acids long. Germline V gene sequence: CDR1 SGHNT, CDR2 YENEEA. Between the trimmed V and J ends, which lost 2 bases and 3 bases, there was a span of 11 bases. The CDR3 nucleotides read TGTGCCAGCAGCTTAACGAGCTCGATCTACGAGCAGTACTAC. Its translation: CASSLTSSIYEQYY.

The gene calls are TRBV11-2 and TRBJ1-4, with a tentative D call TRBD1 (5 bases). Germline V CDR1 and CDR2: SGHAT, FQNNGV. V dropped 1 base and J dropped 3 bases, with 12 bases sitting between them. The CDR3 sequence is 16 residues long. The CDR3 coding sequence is TGTGCCAGCAGCTTAGTCAGGGAGGTGGCTAATGAAAAACTGTTTTTT. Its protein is CASSLVREVANEKLFF.

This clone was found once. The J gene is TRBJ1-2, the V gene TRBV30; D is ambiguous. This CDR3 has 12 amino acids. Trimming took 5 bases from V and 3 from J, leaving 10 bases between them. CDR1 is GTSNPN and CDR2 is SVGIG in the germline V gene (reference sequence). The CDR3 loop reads CAWGVRYYGYTF. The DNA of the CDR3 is TGTGCCTGGGGAGTAAGGTACTATGGCTACACCTTC.

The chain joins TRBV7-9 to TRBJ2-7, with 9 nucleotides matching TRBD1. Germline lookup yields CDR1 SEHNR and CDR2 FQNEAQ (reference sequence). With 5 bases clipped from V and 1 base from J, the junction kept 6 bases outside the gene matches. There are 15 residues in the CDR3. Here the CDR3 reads CASSEAGTGSYEQYF. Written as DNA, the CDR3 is TGTGCCAGCAGCGAAGCCGGGACAGGGTCCTACGAGCAGTACTTC.

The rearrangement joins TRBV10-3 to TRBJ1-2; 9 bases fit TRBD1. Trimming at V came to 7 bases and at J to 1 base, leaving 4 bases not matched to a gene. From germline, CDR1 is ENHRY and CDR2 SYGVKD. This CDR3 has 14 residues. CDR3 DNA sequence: TGTGCCATCACCCCGGGACAGGGTAACTATGGCTACACCTTC. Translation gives CAITPGQGNYGYTF.

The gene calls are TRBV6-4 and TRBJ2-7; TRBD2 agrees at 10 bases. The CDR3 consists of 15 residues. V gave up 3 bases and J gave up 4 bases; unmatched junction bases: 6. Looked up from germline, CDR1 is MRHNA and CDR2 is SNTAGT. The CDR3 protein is CASSEQASGSYEQYF. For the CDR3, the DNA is TGTGCCAGCAGTGAACAGGCTAGCGGGAGTTACGAGCAGTACTTC.

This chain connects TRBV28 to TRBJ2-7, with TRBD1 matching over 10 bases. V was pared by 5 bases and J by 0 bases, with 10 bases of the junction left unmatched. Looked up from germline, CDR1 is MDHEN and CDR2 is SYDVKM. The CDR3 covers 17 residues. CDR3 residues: CASSPRMGQGSSYEQYF. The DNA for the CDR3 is TGTGCCAGCAGTCCCAGAATGGGACAGGGGAGCTCCTACGAGCAGTACTTC. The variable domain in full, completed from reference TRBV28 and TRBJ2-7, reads DVKVTQSSRYLVKRTGEKVFLECVQDMDHENMFWYRQDPGLGLRLIYFSYDVKMKEKGDIPEGYSVSREKKERFSLILESASTNQTSMYLCASSPRMGQGSSYEQYFGPGTRLTVT.

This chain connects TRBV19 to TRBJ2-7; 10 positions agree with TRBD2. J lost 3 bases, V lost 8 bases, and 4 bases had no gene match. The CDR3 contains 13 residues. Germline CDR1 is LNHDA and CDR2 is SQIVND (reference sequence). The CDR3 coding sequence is TGTGCCAGTGGGACTAGCGTTTTCTACGAGCAGTACTTC. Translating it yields CASGTSVFYEQYF.